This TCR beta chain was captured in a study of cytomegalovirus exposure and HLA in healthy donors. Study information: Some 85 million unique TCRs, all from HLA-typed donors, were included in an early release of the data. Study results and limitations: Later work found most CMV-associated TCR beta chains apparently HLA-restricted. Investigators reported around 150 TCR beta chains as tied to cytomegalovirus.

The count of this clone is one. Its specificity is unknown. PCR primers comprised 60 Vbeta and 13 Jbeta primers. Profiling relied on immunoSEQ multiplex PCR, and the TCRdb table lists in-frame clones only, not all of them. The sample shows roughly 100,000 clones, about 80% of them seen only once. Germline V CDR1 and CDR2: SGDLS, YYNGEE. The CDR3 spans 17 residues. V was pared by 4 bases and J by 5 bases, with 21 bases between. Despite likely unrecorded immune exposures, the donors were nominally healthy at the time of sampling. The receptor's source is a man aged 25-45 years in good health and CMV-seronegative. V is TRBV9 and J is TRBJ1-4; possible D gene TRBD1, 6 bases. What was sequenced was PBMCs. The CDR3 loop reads CASSRSVTGPMNEKLFF. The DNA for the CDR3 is TGTGCCAGCAGCAGAAGTGTGACAGGACCAATGAATGAAAAACTGTTTTTT.